This T cell receptor (beta chain) emerged from a study of T cell responses to AZD1222 COVID-19 vaccine. Sequenced by immunoSEQ multiplex PCR; TCRdb stores in-frame clones only, minus some. This sample has 120,000 to 150,000 clones, with roughly 87% found just once. The CDR3 loop spans 15 amino acids. The V gene end was trimmed by 5 bases and the J gene end by 5 bases; junction bases not matched to a gene: 7. The germline CDR1 and CDR2 sequences are SGHNT and YYREEE (reference sequence). The chain uses TRBV5-4 and TRBJ2-5, with 12 bases identical to TRBD2. The sequence came from an adult who received the AZD1222 COVID-19 vaccine. Sequencing used peripheral blood, obtained 28 days after the second AZD1222 dose. DNA of the CDR3: TGTGCCAGCAGGGAACGACTAGCGGGAGTGGAGACCCAGTACTTC. Its protein product is CASRERLAGVETQYF.